The rows below give T cell receptor beta chains drawn from one sample of a study of cytomegalovirus exposure and HLA in healthy donors. Data came from immunoSEQ multiplex PCR; TCRdb stores just in-frame clones and leaves some out. Of tens of thousands of clones in the sample, around 73% are singletons; the top ten hold roughly 5.5%. Source material: PBMCs. These receptors came from a man aged 45-65 years in good health and CMV-seronegative. CDR3s include the opening cysteine and the closing phenylalanine or tryptophan. D genes are given only for firm matches. Clone size is given for some rows only: seen once, a few or many times, or a class if the clone is expanded.

v_gene	abundance	j_gene	d_gene	CDR3aa	CDR3nt
TRBV7-9	NA	TRBJ1-6	NA	CSSSLVAGVRESPLHF	TGTTCCAGCAGCCTCGTTGCAGGGGTTAGGGAATCACCCCTCCACTTT
TRBV4-1	NA	TRBJ1-1	NA	CASSLRQTPNTEAFF	TGCGCCAGCAGCCTACGACAGACCCCGAACACTGAAGCTTTCTTT
TRBV7-2	NA	TRBJ2-3	TRBD1	CASNPRGTGWTQYF	TGTGCCAGCAACCCCCGAGGGACAGGGTGGACGCAGTATTTT
TRBV6-1	NA	TRBJ1-1	NA	CASCVRPGSTEAFF	TGTGCCAGCTGCGTTCGACCCGGGAGCACTGAAGCTTTCTTT
TRBV9	NA	TRBJ2-3	TRBD2	CASSTRLAGTDTQYF	TGTGCCAGCAGCACCCGACTAGCTGGCACAGATACGCAGTATTTT
TRBV6-5	NA	TRBJ2-3	TRBD2	CASKQGLAVDTQYF	TGTGCCAGCAAGCAGGGACTAGCGGTAGATACGCAGTATTTT
TRBV6-1	NA	TRBJ1-5	NA	CASSGRSGINQPQHF	TGTGCCAGCAGTGGGAGGTCGGGGATCAATCAGCCCCAGCATTTT
TRBV11-2	NA	TRBJ2-7	TRBD2	CASSLGLALHEQYF	TGTGCCAGCAGCTTAGGACTAGCACTCCACGAGCAGTACTTC
TRBV19	NA	TRBJ1-1	NA	CASRFDRNTEAFF	TGTGCCAGTAGATTTGACAGGAACACTGAAGCTTTCTTT
TRBV10-3	NA	TRBJ2-7	TRBD2	CATRLTGGLEQYF	TGTGCCACCCGGCTCACGGGGGGGCTCGAGCAGTACTTC
TRBV2	NA	TRBJ1-1	NA	CGSSERSYITEAFF	TGTGGCAGCAGTGAAAGGAGTTACATCACTGAAGCTTTCTTT
TRBV6-5	NA	TRBJ1-6	NA	CASSYDNNSPLHF	TGTGCCAGCAGTTATGACAATAATTCACCCCTCCACTTT
TRBV18	NA	TRBJ2-7	TRBD2	CASSPGTSVLEQYF	TGTGCCAGCTCACCAGGGACTAGCGTGCTCGAGCAGTACTTC
TRBV27	NA	TRBJ1-6	NA	CASSLQVQNSPLHF	TGTGCCAGCAGTTTACAGGTTCAAAATTCACCCCTCCACTTT
TRBV21-1	NA	TRBJ1-5	NA	CASSKVPGRRQPQHF	TGTGCCAGCAGCAAAGTGCCCGGTCGCCGTCAGCCCCAGCATTTT
TRBV7-3	NA	TRBJ1-2	NA	CASSPNKGVYGYTF	TGTGCCAGCAGCCCCAACAAAGGGGTCTATGGCTACACCTTC
TRBV7-9	NA	TRBJ1-1	NA	CASSSTRGNTEAFF	TGTGCCAGCAGCTCCACCCGGGGGAACACTGAAGCTTTCTTT
TRBV10-1	NA	TRBJ2-1	NA	CASPNGRNGSYNEQFF	TGCGCCAGCCCGAACGGGAGAAATGGCTCCTACAATGAGCAGTTCTTC
TRBV5-5	NA	TRBJ1-2	NA	CASSLRVGGYGYTF	TGTGCCAGCAGCTTACGAGTCGGGGGCTATGGCTACACCTTC
TRBV4-2	NA	TRBJ1-2	TRBD1	CASSQVGTGEYGYTF	TGTGCCAGCAGCCAAGTTGGGACAGGGGAATATGGCTACACCTTC
TRBV19	NA	TRBJ1-2	NA	CASSMGLNYGYTF	TGTGCCAGTAGTATGGGGCTGAACTATGGCTACACCTTC
TRBV5-1	NA	TRBJ2-3	TRBD2	CASSSAAGVTDTQYF	TGCGCCAGCAGCTCAGCAGCGGGGGTCACAGATACGCAGTATTTT
TRBV6-4	NA	TRBJ1-1	TRBD1	CASSEQGSTEAFF	TGTGCCAGCAGCGAACAGGGGAGCACTGAAGCTTTCTTT
TRBV5-6	NA	TRBJ2-2	TRBD2	CASSLGSGGAFPGELFF	TGTGCCAGCAGCTTGGGTAGCGGGGGGGCCTTCCCCGGGGAGCTGTTTTTT
TRBV5-1	NA	TRBJ1-1	NA	CASSLAGGYTEAFF	TGCGCCAGCAGCTTGGCCGGGGGATACACTGAAGCTTTCTTT
TRBV19	NA	TRBJ1-2	TRBD1	CASSAPGQRINGDGYTF	TGTGCCAGTAGTGCCCCGGGACAGCGAATCAACGGCGATGGCTACACCTTC
TRBV10-3	NA	TRBJ2-2	TRBD1	CAISEWTGVGGELFF	TGTGCCATCAGTGAGTGGACAGGGGTCGGCGGGGAGCTGTTTTTT
TRBV10-1	NA	TRBJ2-1	TRBD2	CASSDGTSGSNEQFF	TGCGCCAGCAGTGACGGGACTAGCGGGAGTAATGAGCAGTTCTTC
TRBV5-3	NA	TRBJ1-6	NA	CARSWVGREDSPLHF	TGTGCCAGAAGCTGGGTCGGCAGGGAGGATTCACCCCTCCACTTT
TRBV13	once	TRBJ1-5	TRBD1	CASSLGGQANQPQHF	TGTGCCAGCAGCTTAGGTGGACAGGCAAATCAGCCCCAGCATTTT
TRBV9	few	TRBJ1-1	NA	CASSVERRTEAFF	TGTGCCAGCAGCGTAGAGAGGAGGACTGAAGCTTTCTTT
TRBV7-3	few	TRBJ2-7	TRBD1	CASSFRDRGTYEQYF	TGTGCCAGCAGCTTCCGGGACAGGGGAACCTACGAGCAGTACTTC